This T cell receptor beta chain was captured by sequencing in a study of T-cell reconstitution after alpha-beta-depleted transplantation in children. The CDR3 runs 14 residues. Trimming cost V 2 bases and J 3 bases, with 11 bases left between them. Germline loops: CDR1 LGHNA, CDR2 YSLEER. As concerns this clonotype: The CDR3 carries no conserved terminal phenylalanine or tryptophan, so it likely arises from a read error.

Unique molecular identifiers were incorporated into the prepared TCRbeta library. MiXCR was run by TCRdb on the PCR reads, yielding one entry per CDR3 protein. The sample records 200,000 to 300,000 distinct CDR3 sequences, about 12% being singletons. The sample in question was PBMCs from the stem cell graft donor, obtained from the stem cell graft. The source is a human donor who donated a stem cell graft to a child with acute lymphoblastic leukemia. The chain has TRBV4-3 and TRBJ2-7; the D gene is possibly TRBD2 (5 bases). CDR3 coding DNA: TGCGCCAGCAGCCAACGGGAAGGATACTACGAGCAGTACTCC. Translating it yields CASSQREGYYEQYS.